A selection of T cell receptor beta chains follows, all from one sample in a study of identical twins. A single record per CDR3 protein comes from TCRdb applying MiXCR to the 5' RACE reads. The sample has some 900,000 distinct CDR3 sequences, over 9% seen once. This sample was shared with a second study, whose subject was yellow fever vaccine responses in identical twins.

The sample consisted of PBMCs. Receptors originate from a woman aged 18 to 35 in good health. Both conserved end residues are part of each CDR3. A D gene is named only where the DNA matches it firmly. Size values are once, few and many counts, or a class for expanded clones, and some rows have none.

V,size,J,D,CDR3,DNA
TRBV20-1,.,TRBJ2-3,.,CSARRTTGDTQYF,TGCAGTGCTAGACGAACGACAGGAGATACGCAGTATTTT
TRBV5-6,.,TRBJ2-3,TRBD1,CASSLGQGEITDTQYF,TGTGCCAGCAGCTTGGGACAGGGGGAGATTACAGATACGCAGTATTTT
TRBV20-1,many,TRBJ1-2,TRBD1,CSARGPRDRVLKDYGYTF,TGCAGTGCTAGGGGCCCGCGGGACAGGGTTTTAAAGGACTATGGCTACACCTTC
TRBV21-1,.,TRBJ1-1,.,CASTPALNTEAFF,TGTGCCAGCACGCCAGCTTTGAACACTGAAGCTTTCTTT
TRBV7-9,.,TRBJ2-1,TRBD2,CASSPTSGRHRDEQFF,TGTGCCAGCAGCCCGACTAGCGGGAGGCATCGAGATGAGCAGTTCTTC
TRBV28,.,TRBJ2-3,TRBD2,CASCSGGAPDTQYF,TGTGCCAGCTGTAGCGGGGGGGCCCCAGATACGCAGTATTTT
TRBV24-1,.,TRBJ2-1,TRBD2,CATSDLGSGSSYNEQFF,TGTGCCACCAGTGATTTGGGTAGCGGGAGCTCCTACAATGAGCAGTTCTTC
TRBV5-1,few,TRBJ2-5,TRBD2,CASSSQTSGEQETQYF,TGCGCCAGCAGCTCCCAGACTAGCGGGGAGCAAGAGACCCAGTACTTC
TRBV6-5,.,TRBJ2-5,.,CASSYRGQIRETQYF,TGTGCCAGCAGTTACCGCGGACAGATTCGCGAGACCCAGTACTTC
TRBV11-2,few,TRBJ2-1,TRBD2,CASSRSGGHNEQFF,TGTGCCAGCAGCCGAAGCGGGGGGCACAATGAGCAGTTCTTC
TRBV3-1,.,TRBJ2-7,TRBD1,CASSQPTGQGGSYEQYF,TGTGCCAGCAGCCAACCGACTGGACAGGGTGGATCCTACGAGCAGTACTTC
TRBV5-1,few,TRBJ2-1,.,CASQEYNEQFF,TGCGCCAGCCAGGAATACAATGAGCAGTTCTTC
TRBV24-1,many,TRBJ1-2,.,CATSDTAPPYGYTF,TGTGCCACCAGTGACACGGCCCCTCCCTATGGCTACACCTTC
TRBV27,many,TRBJ2-1,.,CASSLSSWGPWDEQFF,TGTGCCAGCAGTTTATCCAGCTGGGGCCCCTGGGATGAGCAGTTCTTC
TRBV27,.,TRBJ1-5,.,CASSSYGNQPQHF,TGTGCCAGCAGTTCTTATGGCAATCAGCCCCAGCATTTT
TRBV7-2,.,TRBJ2-1,TRBD1,CASRIQGAGPPEQFF,TGTGCCAGCAGAATACAGGGGGCTGGTCCTCCTGAGCAGTTCTTC
TRBV7-9,.,TRBJ2-1,TRBD1,CASSERDRDNEQFF,TGTGCCAGCAGCGAGCGGGACAGGGACAATGAGCAGTTCTTC
TRBV20-1,.,TRBJ1-2,.,CSARDTTNYGYTF,TGCAGTGCCCGGGACACCACTAACTATGGCTACACCTTC
TRBV15,few,TRBJ1-2,TRBD1,CATSPTGAQKFYGYTF,TGTGCCACCAGCCCGACAGGGGCTCAGAAGTTTTATGGCTACACCTTC
TRBV18,few,TRBJ1-2,TRBD1,CASSQDRENYGYTF,TGTGCCAGCTCCCAGGACAGGGAAAACTATGGCTACACCTTC
TRBV24-1,.,TRBJ2-5,.,CATSGGVGETQYF,TGTGCCACCAGCGGCGGGGTCGGAGAGACCCAGTACTTC
TRBV20-1,.,TRBJ2-5,TRBD2,CSAPTRLAGGETQYF,TGCAGTGCTCCGACTCGACTAGCGGGGGGAGAGACCCAGTACTTC
TRBV20-1,.,TRBJ2-5,.,CSAPGRLQETQYF,TGCAGTGCTCCCGGGCGACTCCAAGAGACCCAGTACTTC
TRBV7-9,few,TRBJ1-1,.,CASSLMSEFTEAFF,TGTGCCAGCAGCTTAATGTCAGAGTTCACTGAAGCTTTCTTT
TRBV19,.,TRBJ2-1,.,CASSIGNYNEQFF,TGTGCCAGTAGTATAGGCAATTACAATGAGCAGTTCTTC
TRBV20-1,few,TRBJ2-1,TRBD1,CSARDLTETGLFF,TGCAGTGCTAGAGATCTGACGGAGACAGGGCTGTTCTTC
TRBV18,.,TRBJ2-1,.,CASSPPGLGPSYNEQFF,TGTGCCAGCTCACCACCGGGGTTAGGACCATCCTACAATGAGCAGTTCTTC
TRBV24-1,.,TRBJ1-2,.,CATSDRRQNYGYTF,TGTGCCACCAGTGACCGTAGACAGAACTATGGCTACACCTTC
TRBV6-1,few,TRBJ1-1,.,CASSEKGSRRAFF,TGTGCCAGCAGTGAAAAGGGATCGAGGAGAGCTTTCTTT
TRBV12-3/TRBV12-4,many,TRBJ2-7,TRBD1,CASSLDRSYEQYF,TGTGCCAGCAGTTTGGACAGGTCCTACGAGCAGTACTTC
TRBV12-3/TRBV12-4,few,TRBJ2-6,.,CASSLQTVWVSGANVLTF,TGTGCCAGCAGTTTACAGACAGTTTGGGTCTCTGGGGCCAACGTCCTGACTTTC
TRBV2,.,TRBJ1-3,TRBD1,CASTRTGEGNTIYF,TGTGCCAGCACCCGGACAGGGGAGGGAAACACCATATATTTT
TRBV12-3/TRBV12-4,.,TRBJ2-5,.,CASSSLAGETQYF,TGTGCCAGCAGTTCACTAGCAGGGGAGACCCAGTACTTC
TRBV3-1,many,TRBJ1-4,.,CASSQVAGEKLFF,TGTGCCAGCAGCCAGGTTGCTGGTGAAAAACTGTTTTTT
TRBV11-2,.,TRBJ2-3,.,CATDGEFADTQYF,TGTGCCACCGACGGGGAGTTCGCAGATACGCAGTATTTT
TRBV4-1,few,TRBJ1-1,.,CASSQARGATEAFF,TGCGCCAGCAGCCAAGCCAGGGGAGCCACTGAAGCTTTCTTT
TRBV7-2,.,TRBJ2-3,TRBD1,CASSSSRDSFTDTQYF,TGTGCCAGCAGCTCGAGCCGGGACAGTTTCACAGATACGCAGTATTTT
TRBV15,few,TRBJ2-1,TRBD1,CATSREQGIDEQFF,TGTGCCACCAGCAGAGAACAGGGGATCGATGAGCAGTTCTTC
TRBV15,.,TRBJ2-1,.,CATSRGLAMNEQFF,TGTGCCACCAGCAGAGGTTTAGCGATGAATGAGCAGTTCTTC
TRBV7-6,few,TRBJ2-5,TRBD2,CASSLGRWGTSGKYQETQYF,TGTGCCAGCAGCTTAGGACGGTGGGGGACTAGCGGGAAGTACCAAGAGACCCAGTACTTC
TRBV28,few,TRBJ1-1,.,CASSLLRDAFF,TGTGCCAGCAGTTTATTAAGGGATGCTTTCTTT
TRBV6-1,few,TRBJ1-6,.,CASSEAVEMPLHF,TGTGCCAGCAGTGAAGCGGTGGAAATGCCCCTCCACTTT
TRBV7-6,.,TRBJ2-7,TRBD1,CASSSGDRVNEEQYF,TGTGCCAGCAGCTCGGGGGACAGGGTGAATGAGGAGCAGTACTTC
TRBV29-1,few,TRBJ2-5,TRBD2,CSAGLADQETQYF,TGCAGCGCAGGTCTAGCGGACCAAGAGACCCAGTACTTC
TRBV12-3/TRBV12-4,many,TRBJ2-1,.,CASSTFYNEQFF,TGTGCCAGCAGTACCTTTTACAATGAGCAGTTCTTC
TRBV5-1,many,TRBJ2-3,.,CASSLPDNTDTQYF,TGCGCCAGCAGCTTGCCGGACAACACAGATACGCAGTATTTT
TRBV10-3,.,TRBJ2-7,TRBD2,CAISESGTTSGSKYEQYF,TGTGCCATCAGTGAGTCCGGGACAACTAGCGGGAGTAAGTACGAGCAGTACTTC
TRBV10-2,few,TRBJ2-4,.,CASSVQGDIQYF,TGCGCCAGCAGTGTCCAGGGAGACATTCAGTACTTC
TRBV10-3,few,TRBJ2-5,.,CATQGAVGQETQYF,TGTGCCACCCAAGGGGCCGTTGGCCAAGAGACCCAGTACTTC
TRBV3-1,many,TRBJ2-1,.,CASSQDNVNNEQFF,TGTGCCAGCAGCCAAGATAACGTAAACAATGAGCAGTTCTTC